The 21 T cell receptor beta chains below come from one sample, sequenced in a study of radiotherapy plus CTLA-4 blockade in lung cancer. Sequencing used immunoSEQ multiplex PCR; TCRdb keeps in-frame clones, though not all of them. The data contain some 46,000 clones, roughly three quarters of them singletons. The sample was peripheral blood, taken from a patient treated with radiotherapy plus ipilimumab. Source of these receptors: a human donor with non-small cell lung cancer whose response to radiotherapy plus ipilimumab could not be evaluated.

The chain links TRBV29-1 to TRBJ2-3, with TRBD2 matching 13 bases. Germline CDR1 reads SQVTM; CDR2 reads ANQGSEA. With 7 bases clipped from V and 2 bases from J, the junction kept 6 bases outside the gene matches. The CDR3 is 15 residues long. CDR3 region: CSAPTSGGYTDTQYF. The CDR3 DNA reads as TGCAGCGCTCCGACTAGCGGGGGGTACACAGATACGCAGTATTTT.

The rearrangement links TRBV6-5 to TRBJ1-1, with a possible D match to TRBD1 (5 bases). Between the trimmed V and J ends, which lost 6 bases and 1 base, there was a span of 9 bases. Germline V lookup: CDR1 MNHEY, CDR2 SVGAGI. The CDR3 is 13 amino acids. CDR3 loop: CASRKTANTEAFF. DNA of the CDR3: TGTGCCAGCAGAAAGACAGCGAACACTGAAGCTTTCTTT.

V gene TRBV5-1 combines with J gene TRBJ2-2; TRBD1 might be the D (5 bases). V was trimmed by 0 bases and J by 4 bases, leaving 10 bases between them. Germline values: CDR1 SGHRS, CDR2 YFSETQ. The CDR3 sequence is 15 residues long. CDR3 region: CASSLGQGITGELFF. The CDR3 nucleotides read TGCGCCAGCAGCTTGGGCCAGGGTATCACCGGGGAGCTGTTTTTT.

This rearrangement joins TRBV5-6 to TRBJ2-7; 9 bases line up with TRBD2. The CDR3 is 15 amino acids. CDR1 and CDR2 from the germline V gene are SGHDT and YYEEEE. The V segment lost 0 bases and the J segment 0 bases; nucleotides outside the gene matches: 1. In DNA, the CDR3 is TGTGCCAGCAGCTTGGGGACTAGCGCCTCCTACGAGCAGTACTTC. It yields the protein CASSLGTSASYEQYF. The full variable domain, rest sourced from reference TRBV5-6 and TRBJ2-7, is DAGVTQSPTHLIKTRGQQVTLRCSPKSGHDTVSWYQQALGQGPQFIFQYYEEEERQRGNFPDRFSGHQFPNYSSELNVNALLLGDSALYLCASSLGTSASYEQYFGPGTRLTVT.

The chain links TRBV29-1 to TRBJ2-3; tentative D call: TRBD2 (6 bases). V gave up 7 bases and J gave up 2 bases, with 16 bases separating them. The germline gives CDR1 SQVTM, CDR2 ANQGSEA. This CDR3 is built from 14 residues. CDR3 residues: CSADGGLATDTQYF. Here the CDR3 DNA reads TGCAGCGCAGACGGGGGTCTAGCCACAGATACGCAGTATTTT.

This clone showed up just a few times. This chain joins TRBV4-3 and TRBJ2-1; TRBD2 matches at 7 bases. The V gene's germline CDR1 is LGHNA and CDR2 YSLEER. V gave up 4 bases and J gave up 2 bases; unmatched junction bases: 14. The CDR3 runs to 18 residues. CDR3 loop: CASSPLEGGRGTYNEQFF. As DNA, the CDR3 is TGCGCCAGCAGCCCCCTGGAGGGTGGGCGGGGGACCTACAATGAGCAGTTCTTC.

This sequence joins TRBV5-6 and TRBJ1-5; 7 bases map to TRBD1. Germline V gene sequence: CDR1 SGHDT, CDR2 YYEEEE. The V and J ends lost 4 bases and 15 bases, in that order; junction bases with no gene match: 13. This CDR3 spans 13 amino acids. The CDR3 coding sequence is TGTGCCAGCAGCGATTTCAGGAGGGGGCGCCCGCATTTT. Its protein is CASSDFRRGRPHF.

There are a few counts of this clone. V gene TRBV19 combines with J gene TRBJ2-6, with D possibly matching TRBD1 (7 bases). The length of the CDR3 is 17 residues. V lost 4 bases, J lost 4 bases, and 17 bases lay in between. CDR1 is LNHDA and CDR2 is SQIVND in the germline V gene (reference sequence). Here the CDR3 DNA reads TGTGCCAGTAGTAGCGCCCGCAGGGGGGCGGGGGCCAACGTCCTGACTTTC. Translation gives CASSSARRGAGANVLTF.

This chain connects TRBV5-1 to TRBJ2-3; 10 bases are shared with TRBD2. The V gene end was trimmed by 1 base and the J gene end by 6 bases; junction bases not matched to a gene: 2. The CDR3 has 14 amino acids. Per germline, CDR1 SGHRS and CDR2 YFSETQ. The CDR3 is CASSLTSGADTQYF. In DNA, the CDR3 is TGCGCCAGCAGCTTGACTAGCGGGGCGGATACGCAGTATTTT.

V and J are TRBV7-2 and TRBJ1-1; D perhaps matches TRBD1 (5 bases). Germline loops: CDR1 SGHTA, CDR2 FQGNSA. The V and J ends lost 5 bases and 0 bases respectively, with 13 bases between them. The CDR3 is 15 residues long. This CDR3 reads CASSPNRLMNTEAFF. In DNA, the CDR3 is TGTGCCAGCAGCCCAAACAGGCTTATGAACACTGAAGCTTTCTTT.

This clone was picked up one time. The CDR3 region has the DNA TGCGCCAGCGTCGGACAGGGGGCGGGCGAGCAGTACTTC. Protein: CASVGQGAGEQYF. The V and J genes are TRBV23-1 and TRBJ2-7; 11 bases match TRBD1. TRBV23-1 is reported as an ORF; its role is uncertain. CDR3 length: 13 amino acids. V gave up 8 bases and J gave up 6 bases; unmatched junction bases: 6.

This clone was observed once. The J gene is TRBJ1-1, the V gene TRBV30; possibly TRBD1 for D (5 bases). This CDR3 contains 13 residues. Germline V gene lookup returns CDR1 GTSNPN and CDR2 SVGIG (reference sequence). With 2 bases removed from V and 4 bases from J, the gap between germline ends came to 11 bases. The CDR3, as DNA: TGTGCCTGGAGTCTTCAGGGTAGCACTGAAGCTTTCTTT. This codes for CAWSLQGSTEAFF. Combining the CDR3 with reference TRBV30 and TRBJ1-1 gives the whole variable domain SQTIHQWPATLVQPVGSPLSLECTVEGTSNPNLYWYRQAAGRGLQLLFYSVGIGQISSEVPQNLSASRPQDRQFILSSKKLLLSDSGFYLCAWSLQGSTEAFFGQGTRLTVV.

The gene calls are TRBV4-2 and TRBJ2-3, with 12 nucleotides matching TRBD2. Germline CDR1 and CDR2: LGHNA and YNFKEQ. This CDR3 is 18 amino acids long. The trim removed 1 base at V and 2 bases at J, leaving 7 bases unmatched. The CDR3 nucleotides are TGTGCCAGCAGCCAAGGGTCGACTAGCGGGGGATACACAGATACGCAGTATTTT. It translates to CASSQGSTSGGYTDTQYF.

This clone is labeled medium-sized (0.01 to 0.1%). The chain uses TRBV10-3 and TRBJ2-7, with 8 bases fitting TRBD1. This CDR3 comprises 15 residues. With V trimmed by 0 bases and J by 4 bases, 5 bases remained unmatched. Germline V gene data show CDR1 as ENHRY and CDR2 as SYGVKD. This chain's CDR3 is CAISESGQGAYEQYF. In DNA form, the CDR3 reads TGTGCCATCAGTGAGTCCGGGCAGGGGGCGTACGAGCAGTACTTC.

The chain recombines TRBV9 with TRBJ1-6; 9 nucleotides agree with TRBD1. CDR1 and CDR2 from the germline V gene are SGDLS and YYNGEE. The CDR3 runs to 14 residues. Unmatched junction bases numbered 3, after V lost 4 bases and J lost 7 bases. The CDR3 loop reads CASSPGQGNSPLHF. CDR3 DNA sequence: TGTGCCAGCAGCCCGGGACAGGGAAATTCACCCCTCCACTTT.

The V gene is TRBV5-6, the J gene TRBJ2-5; TRBD2 is a possible D gene (5 bases). Germline CDR1 is SGHDT and CDR2 is YYEEEE. Trimming stripped 2 bases from V and 3 bases from J, with 8 bases between. This CDR3 is 13 amino acids long. CDR3 bases: TGTGCCAGCAGCTTCGGGGTAGAAGAGACCCAGTACTTC. Translating it yields CASSFGVEETQYF.

This clone has only a few counts. J is TRBJ2-5 and V is TRBV7-2, with 7 bases identical to TRBD2. Looked up from germline, CDR1 is SGHTA and CDR2 is FQGNSA. There are 14 residues in the CDR3. V was clipped by 5 bases and J by 4 bases; unmatched bases: 7. The CDR3 sequence: CASSTPTSPETQYF. In nucleotides, the CDR3 is TGTGCCAGCAGCACCCCGACTAGCCCAGAGACCCAGTACTTC.

This clone appeared once. The V call is TRBV5-5, the J call TRBJ2-2, with 9 bases aligning to TRBD1. The V gene's germline CDR1 is SGHKS and CDR2 YYEKEE (reference sequence). V lost 0 bases, J lost 3 bases, and 6 bases stayed unmatched. This CDR3 is 17 amino acids long. The CDR3 DNA reads TGTGCCAGCAGCTTGGGGCCGGGACAGGGTGACACCGGGGAGCTGTTTTTT. It specifies CASSLGPGQGDTGELFF.

The gene calls are TRBV9 and TRBJ2-7; TRBD2 matches 9 bases. Germline CDR1 SGDLS, CDR2 YYNGEE. The CDR3 extends over 13 amino acids. J was trimmed by 4 bases and V by 7 bases; bases with no gene match: 6. Here the CDR3 DNA reads TGTGCCAGCGGCGGGGGGGGGTTATACGAGCAGTACTTC. Translation: CASGGGGLYEQYF. The entire variable domain, with the rest obtained from reference TRBV9 and TRBJ2-7, is as follows: DSGVTQTPKHLITATGQRVTLRCSPRSGDLSVYWYQQSLDQGLQFLIQYYNGEERAKGNILERFSAQQFPDLHSELNLSSLELGDSALYFCASGGGGLYEQYFGPGTRLTVT.

This rearrangement joins TRBV7-2 to TRBJ2-2; 8 bases align to TRBD2. V dropped 6 bases and J dropped 0; count of bases not matched to a gene: 3. Per the germline V gene, CDR1 is SGHTA and CDR2 is FQGNSA. The CDR3 spans 15 residues. CDR3: CASRTSAANTGELFF. The CDR3 nucleotides are TGTGCCAGCAGGACTAGCGCGGCGAACACCGGGGAGCTGTTTTTT. Based on the CDR3 plus reference TRBV7-2 and TRBJ2-2, the full variable domain is GAGVSQSPSNKVTEKGKDVELRCDPISGHTALYWYRQSLGQGLEFLIYFQGNSAPDKSGLPSDRFSAERTGGSVSTLTIQRTQQEDSAVYLCASRTSAANTGELFFGEGSRLTVL.

This chain's CDR3 is CASSPPRTSGRLNAYEQYF. In nucleotides, the CDR3 is TGTGCCAGCAGTCCACCCCGGACTAGCGGGAGGCTAAATGCCTACGAGCAGTACTTC. This rearrangement joins TRBV27 to TRBJ2-7; the match to TRBD2 covers 14 bases. The germline gives CDR1 MNHEY, CDR2 SMNVEV (reference sequence). The trim removed 5 bases at V and 2 bases at J, leaving 14 bases unmatched. There are 19 residues in the CDR3.